This T cell receptor beta chain was documented in a study of tumor and adjacent non-tumor tissue in lung cancer. General study findings and limits: Compared with tumor, normal lung showed significantly lower TCR diversity.

No cell sorting was done before RNA was extracted from the tissue. The CDR3 is 14 residues long. CDR1 is SGHRS and CDR2 is YFSETQ in the germline V gene. The library came from three nested PCR rounds adapted from ARM-PCR protocols. TCRdb redid the calling of the multiplex PCR reads with MiXCR, one entry per CDR3 protein. Of about 76,000 distinct CDR3 sequences detected, around 65% appear once; the ten largest clones hold over 10%. With respect to this clonotype: Its cognate antigen is unknown. This clone may be a read error of a much larger clone one base away.

The clonotype comes from a woman aged 70-85 years with non-small cell lung cancer. The chain recombines TRBV5-1 with TRBJ1-1, with a weak D call TRBD1 (5 bases). Input material: lung tumor tissue. CDR3 coding DNA: TGCGGCAGCGGGGTCGGGACGGGGAACACTGAAGCTTTCTTT. Translating gives CGSGVGTGNTEAFF. The full variable domain, rest sourced from reference TRBV5-1 and TRBJ1-1, is KAGVTQTPRYLIKTRGQQVTLSCSPISGHRSVSWYQQTPGQGLQFLFEYFSETQRNKGNFPGRFSGRQFSNSRSEMNVSTLELGDSALYLCGSGVGTGNTEAFFGQGTRLTVV.